These T cell receptor beta chains were read from a single sample in a study of T cell changes during pregnancy in multiple sclerosis. Data came from immunoSEQ multiplex PCR; TCRdb stores just in-frame clones and leaves some out. Of approximately 30,000 clones listed, around nine tenths are singletons. The specimen comprised CD8+ T cells from peripheral blood mononuclear cells, sampled in the second trimester of pregnancy. The receptor set was obtained from a female donor with multiple sclerosis, enrolled in a pregnancy study. The conserved cysteine and the conserved F or W are not part of the CDR3 here.

cdr3_aa j_call v_call cdr3_length
ASSDSGEAEYNEQF TRBJ2-1 TRBV6-4 14
ASSEEEGTGSGELF TRBJ2-2 TRBV6-4 14
SVDRPGHRGGDF TRBJ1-1 TRBV29-1 12
ASSLGRASRNTDTQY TRBJ2-3 TRBV7-9 15
ASSLIAGDYNEQF TRBJ2-1 TRBV5-5 13
ASSSITGVVGYT TRBJ1-2 TRBV7-9 12
ASSLVSRWDRDRHGYT TRBJ1-2 TRBV11-2 16
ASRPGNSNTGELF TRBJ2-2 TRBV9 13
ASSFQGHDEKLF TRBJ1-4 TRBV7-9 12
SVEAKGTVNYGYT TRBJ1-2 TRBV29-1 13
ASNGEQVTGELF TRBJ2-2 TRBV19 12
SVVRGESSGELF TRBJ2-2 TRBV29-1 12
ASSQGPNLGDTQY TRBJ2-3 TRBV4-3 13
ASSPRGGNQPQH TRBJ1-5 TRBV7-9 12
ASSAPMAHRSYNEQF TRBJ2-1 TRBV19 15
ASSQDDGGVNEQF TRBJ2-1 TRBV4-3 13
ASSFLPTEGPNTEAF TRBJ1-1 TRBV7-8 15
ASSPLGAGAETQY TRBJ2-5 TRBV9 13
ASENPQGRSPLH TRBJ1-6 TRBV2 12
ASSQYGSSNQPQH TRBJ1-5 TRBV4-1 13
ASSPGEGGLNEQY TRBJ2-7 TRBV28 13
ASAWSGGEQY TRBJ2-7 TRBV5-1 10
ASGDASSGYGYT TRBJ1-2 TRBV12-5 12
ASSPSVWGTTYYGYT TRBJ1-2 TRBV18 15
ASSLIGTGGPEQY TRBJ2-7 TRBV7-8 13
AIDRGTYGYT TRBJ1-2 TRBV2 10
ASKTGGVNQPQH TRBJ1-5 TRBV6-5 12
ASSALSSDRGAGNTIY TRBJ1-3 TRBV27 16
ASSADGINTEAF TRBJ1-1 TRBV5-1 12
ASSAPGNHSPLH TRBJ1-6 TRBV19 12
ASSPWTSGPYNEQF TRBJ2-1 TRBV2 14
ASSLAQRPYEQY TRBJ2-7 TRBV5-5 12
ASSGAYGYT TRBJ1-2 TRBV10-2 9
AWMDRESNQPQH TRBJ1-5 TRBV30 12
ASSYSRAGGQETQY TRBJ2-5 TRBV6-5 14
ASSNTPGTVREKLF TRBJ1-4 TRBV27 14
ASSPRFGQGGYGYT TRBJ1-2 TRBV9 14